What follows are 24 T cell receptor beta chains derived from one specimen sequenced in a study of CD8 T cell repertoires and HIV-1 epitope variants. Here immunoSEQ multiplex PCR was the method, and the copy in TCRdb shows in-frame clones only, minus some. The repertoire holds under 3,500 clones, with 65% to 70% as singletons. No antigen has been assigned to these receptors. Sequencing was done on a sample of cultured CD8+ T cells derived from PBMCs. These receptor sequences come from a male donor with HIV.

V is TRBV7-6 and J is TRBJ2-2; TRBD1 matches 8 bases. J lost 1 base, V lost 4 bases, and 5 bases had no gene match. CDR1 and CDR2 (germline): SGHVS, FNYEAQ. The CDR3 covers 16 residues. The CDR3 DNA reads TGTGCCAGCAGCTCGTCAGGGGGCAGGAACACCGGGGAGCTGTTTTTT. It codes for CASSSSGGRNTGELFF.

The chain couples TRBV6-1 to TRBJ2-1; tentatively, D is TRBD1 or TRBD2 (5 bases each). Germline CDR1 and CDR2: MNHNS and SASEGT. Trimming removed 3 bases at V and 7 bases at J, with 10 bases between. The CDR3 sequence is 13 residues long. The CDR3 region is CASSDWGWNEQFF. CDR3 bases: TGTGCCAGCAGTGATTGGGGGTGGAATGAGCAGTTCTTC.

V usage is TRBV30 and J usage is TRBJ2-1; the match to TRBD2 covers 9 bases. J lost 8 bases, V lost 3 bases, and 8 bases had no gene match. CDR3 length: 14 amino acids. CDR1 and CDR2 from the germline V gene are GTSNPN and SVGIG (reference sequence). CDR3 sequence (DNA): TGTGCCTGGAGGGAACCGGGACTAGCTCATGAGCAGTTCTTC. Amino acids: CAWREPGLAHEQFF. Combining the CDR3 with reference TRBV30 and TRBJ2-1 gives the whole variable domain SQTIHQWPATLVQPVGSPLSLECTVEGTSNPNLYWYRQAAGRGLQLLFYSVGIGQISSEVPQNLSASRPQDRQFILSSKKLLLSDSGFYLCAWREPGLAHEQFFGPGTRLTVL.

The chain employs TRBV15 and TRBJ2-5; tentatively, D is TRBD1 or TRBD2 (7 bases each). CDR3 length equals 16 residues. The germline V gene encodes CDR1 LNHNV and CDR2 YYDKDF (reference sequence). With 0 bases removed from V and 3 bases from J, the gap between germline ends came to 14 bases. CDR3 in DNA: TGTGCCACCAGCAGAGATCTACAGGGGAGGGAAGAGACCCAGTACTTC. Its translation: CATSRDLQGREETQYF.

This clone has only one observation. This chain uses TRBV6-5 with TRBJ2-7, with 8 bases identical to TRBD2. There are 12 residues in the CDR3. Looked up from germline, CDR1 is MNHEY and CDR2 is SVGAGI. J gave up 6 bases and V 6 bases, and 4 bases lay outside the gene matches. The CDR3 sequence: CASSPGGGEQYF. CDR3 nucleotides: TGTGCCAGCAGCCCGGGGGGGGGCGAGCAGTACTTC.

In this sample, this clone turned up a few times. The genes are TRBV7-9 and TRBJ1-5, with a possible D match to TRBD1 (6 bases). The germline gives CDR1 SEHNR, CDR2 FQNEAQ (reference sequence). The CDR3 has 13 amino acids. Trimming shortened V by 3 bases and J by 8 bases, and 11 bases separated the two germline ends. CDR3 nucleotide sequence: TGTGCCAGCAGCTTTGGCAGGGGCGAGCCCCAGCATTTT. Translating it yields CASSFGRGEPQHF.

In DNA form, the CDR3 reads TGCGCCAGCAGCCAAGCGAGCTCCTACAATGAGCAGTTCTTC. It codes for CASSQASSYNEQFF. The rearrangement joins TRBV4-1 to TRBJ2-1; D is unclear. The CDR3 runs to 14 residues. CDR1 and CDR2 (germline): MGHRA, YSYEKL. The germline V and J ends were trimmed by 1 base and 0 bases, with 4 bases remaining between them.

CDR3 bases: TGTGCCAGCAGTCCCTGGGACAGGTCCTCTGGAAACACCATATATTTT. Translation: CASSPWDRSSGNTIYF. The chain employs TRBV6-6 and TRBJ1-3, with 8 bases matching TRBD1. Losses at the gene ends were 5 bases for V and 0 bases for J; bases not matched to a gene: 6. CDR1 MNHNY and CDR2 SVGAGI come from the germline V gene (reference sequence). This CDR3 has 16 residues.

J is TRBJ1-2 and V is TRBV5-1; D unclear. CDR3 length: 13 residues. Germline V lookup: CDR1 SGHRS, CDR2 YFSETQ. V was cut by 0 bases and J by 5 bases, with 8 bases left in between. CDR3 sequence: CASSLAGEYGYTF. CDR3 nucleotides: TGCGCCAGCAGCTTGGCCGGGGAATATGGCTACACCTTC.

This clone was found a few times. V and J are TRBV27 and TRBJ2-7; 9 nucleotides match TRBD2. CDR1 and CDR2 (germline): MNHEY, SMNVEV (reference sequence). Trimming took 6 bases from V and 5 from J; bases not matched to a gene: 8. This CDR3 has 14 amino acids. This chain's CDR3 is CASSPAGGPHEQYF. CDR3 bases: TGTGCCAGCAGCCCAGCGGGAGGTCCCCACGAGCAGTACTTC.

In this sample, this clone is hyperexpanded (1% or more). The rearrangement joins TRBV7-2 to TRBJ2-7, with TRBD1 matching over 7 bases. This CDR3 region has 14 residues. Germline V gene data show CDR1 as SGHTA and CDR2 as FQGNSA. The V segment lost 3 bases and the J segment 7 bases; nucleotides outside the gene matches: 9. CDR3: CASSLGQYLREQYF. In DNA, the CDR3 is TGTGCCAGCAGCTTGGGACAGTACCTTCGTGAGCAGTACTTC.

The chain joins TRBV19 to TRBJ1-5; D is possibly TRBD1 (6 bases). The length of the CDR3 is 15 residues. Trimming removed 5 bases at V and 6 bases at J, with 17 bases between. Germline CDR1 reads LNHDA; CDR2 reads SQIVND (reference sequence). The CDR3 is CASSSGSTTGQPQHF. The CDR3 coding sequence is TGTGCCAGTAGTTCGGGATCCACGACAGGTCAGCCCCAGCATTTT.

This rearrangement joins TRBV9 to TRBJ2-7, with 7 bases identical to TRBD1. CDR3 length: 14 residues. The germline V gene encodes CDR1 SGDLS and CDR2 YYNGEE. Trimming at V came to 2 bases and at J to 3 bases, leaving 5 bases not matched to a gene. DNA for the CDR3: TGTGCCAGCAGCGTCCGGGACAGCTTCTACGAGCAGTACTTC. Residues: CASSVRDSFYEQYF. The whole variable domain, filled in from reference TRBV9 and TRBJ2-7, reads DSGVTQTPKHLITATGQRVTLRCSPRSGDLSVYWYQQSLDQGLQFLIQYYNGEERAKGNILERFSAQQFPDLHSELNLSSLELGDSALYFCASSVRDSFYEQYFGPGTRLTVT.

Here the CDR3 reads CASSFGTSGTEQFF. The CDR3 coding sequence is TGTGCCAGCAGCTTTGGGACTAGCGGGACAGAGCAGTTCTTC. This sequence joins TRBV7-9 and TRBJ2-1; 13 positions agree with TRBD2. The junction had 3 bases not matched to a gene; V was cut back by 3 bases and J by 10 bases. The CDR3 is 14 residues long. Germline values: CDR1 SEHNR, CDR2 FQNEAQ (reference sequence).

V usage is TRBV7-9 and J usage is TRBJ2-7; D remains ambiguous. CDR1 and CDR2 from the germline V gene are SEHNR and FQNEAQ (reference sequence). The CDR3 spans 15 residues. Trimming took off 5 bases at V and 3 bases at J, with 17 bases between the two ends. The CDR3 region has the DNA TGTGCCAGCAGCCCCCCGGACGCCAGGTACTACGAGCAGTACTTC. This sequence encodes CASSPPDARYYEQYF. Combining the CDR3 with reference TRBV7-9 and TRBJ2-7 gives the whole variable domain DTGVSQNPRHKITKRGQNVTFRCDPISEHNRLYWYRQTLGQGPEFLTYFQNEAQLEKSRLLSDRFSAERPKGSFSTLEIQRTEQGDSAMYLCASSPPDARYYEQYFGPGTRLTVT.

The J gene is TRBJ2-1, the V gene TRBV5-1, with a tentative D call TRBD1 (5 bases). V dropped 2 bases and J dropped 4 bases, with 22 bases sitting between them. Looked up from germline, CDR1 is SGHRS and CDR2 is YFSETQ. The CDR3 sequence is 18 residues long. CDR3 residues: CASSLRVPGRDRYNEQFF. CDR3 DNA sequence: TGCGCCAGCAGCTTAAGGGTCCCGGGCAGGGATCGTTACAATGAGCAGTTCTTC.

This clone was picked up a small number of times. The CDR3 region is CASSLEGQEKLFF. As DNA, the CDR3 is TGTGCCAGCAGCTTAGAGGGACAGGAAAAACTGTTTTTT. V and J are TRBV13 and TRBJ1-4; 7 nucleotides match TRBD1. This CDR3 comprises 13 residues. The junction had 1 base not matched to a gene; V was cut back by 1 base and J by 8 bases. Germline CDR1 is PRHDT and CDR2 is FYEKMQ (reference sequence). The full variable domain, with the rest looked up from reference TRBV13 and TRBJ1-4, is AAGVIQSPRHLIKEKRETATLKCYPIPRHDTVYWYQQGPGQDPQFLISFYEKMQSDKGSIPDRFSAQQFSDYHSELNMSSLELGDSALYFCASSLEGQEKLFFGSGTQLSVL.

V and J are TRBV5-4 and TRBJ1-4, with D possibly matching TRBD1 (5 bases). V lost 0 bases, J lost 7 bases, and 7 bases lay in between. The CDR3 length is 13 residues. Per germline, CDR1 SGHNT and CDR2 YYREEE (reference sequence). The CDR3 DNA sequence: TGTGCCAGCAGCTTGGCCGGGACTGAAAAACTGTTTTTT. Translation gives CASSLAGTEKLFF.

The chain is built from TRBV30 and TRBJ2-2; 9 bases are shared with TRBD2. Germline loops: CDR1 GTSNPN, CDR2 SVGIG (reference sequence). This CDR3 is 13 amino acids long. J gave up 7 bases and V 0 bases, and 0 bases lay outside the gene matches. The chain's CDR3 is CAWSVAGGGELFF. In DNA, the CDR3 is TGTGCCTGGAGTGTAGCGGGGGGCGGGGAGCTGTTTTTT.

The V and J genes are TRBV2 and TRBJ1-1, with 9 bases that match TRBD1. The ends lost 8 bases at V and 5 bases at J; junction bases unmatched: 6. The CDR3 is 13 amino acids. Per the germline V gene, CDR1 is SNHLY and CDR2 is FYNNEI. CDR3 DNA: TGTGCCAGCCGCGGGACAGGGAGTACTGAAGCTTTCTTT. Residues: CASRGTGSTEAFF.

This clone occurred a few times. CDR3: CASSPPGTSGGEDYNEQFF. In DNA form, the CDR3 reads TGTGCCAGCAGCCCGCCCGGGACTAGCGGGGGAGAAGACTACAATGAGCAGTTCTTC. The V gene is TRBV13, the J gene TRBJ2-1, with 14 bases identical to TRBD2. This CDR3 is built from 19 residues. Germline V gene data show CDR1 as PRHDT and CDR2 as FYEKMQ (reference sequence). Trimming took 5 bases from V and 3 from J; bases not matched to a gene: 12.

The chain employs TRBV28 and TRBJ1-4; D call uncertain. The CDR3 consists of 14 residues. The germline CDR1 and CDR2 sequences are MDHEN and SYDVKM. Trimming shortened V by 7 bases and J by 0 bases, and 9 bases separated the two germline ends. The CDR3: CASTDGATNEKLFF. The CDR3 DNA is TGTGCCAGCACGGACGGAGCAACTAATGAAAAACTGTTTTTT.

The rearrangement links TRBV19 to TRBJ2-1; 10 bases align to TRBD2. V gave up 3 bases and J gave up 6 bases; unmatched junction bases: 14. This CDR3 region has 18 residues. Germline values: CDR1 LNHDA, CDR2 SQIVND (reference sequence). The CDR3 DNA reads TGTGCCAGTAGTATGATTTGGAGTAGGCTAGCGGGAGTCAATGAGCAGTTCTTC. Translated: CASSMIWSRLAGVNEQFF.

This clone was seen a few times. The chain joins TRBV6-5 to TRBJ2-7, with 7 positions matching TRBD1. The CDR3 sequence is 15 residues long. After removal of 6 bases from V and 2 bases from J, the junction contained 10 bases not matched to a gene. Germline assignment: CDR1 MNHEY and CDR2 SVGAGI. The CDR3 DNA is TGTGCCAGCAGCCTGACAGGGTCATTTACCTACGAGCAGTACTTC. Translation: CASSLTGSFTYEQYF.